The clone carrying this T cell receptor (beta chain) was counted many times. Its antigen is not identified. Per the germline V gene, CDR1 is MDHEN and CDR2 is SYDVKM. This CDR3 is built from 15 residues. Trimming took off 6 bases at V and 4 bases at J, with 13 bases between the two ends. This sample stems from a study of metastatic and nonmetastatic thyroid tumors. Study-wide context: Repertoire comparisons spanned blood and tumor or nodule tissue from malignant and benign thyroid patients. Study-wide points: Reports indicated that malignant thyroid tumors showed significantly higher TCR beta diversity than benign nodules did, in blood and tumor.

As handled by the study authors: The study built a papillary thyroid cancer distant-metastasis classifier from CDR3 differences across clinicopathological groups. TCRdb reanalyzed the PCR reads with MiXCR. For this entry, the V and J calls and clone size follow TCRdb and not the study's own pipeline. The sample holds some 29,000 clones; 6% to 9.5% are singletons and the top ten take 40% to 50%. All patients were treatment-naive before thyroid surgery. The sequencing sample was made of blood. The chain links TRBV28 to TRBJ2-6; TRBD1 might be the D (5 bases). This receptor was obtained from a female donor with papillary thyroid cancer or a benign thyroid nodule (not recorded which). Some clones in this sample may be carry-over from other donors' samples. In DNA, the CDR3 is TGTGCCAGCAGGACTCAGGGTCCCGGGGCCAACGTCCTGACTTTC. It translates to CASRTQGPGANVLTF.